The sequence of this T cell receptor (beta chain) was determined in a study of chemoradiotherapy in HPV16-positive cancers. Broader study findings: HPV-specific T cells were functionally defined from only a couple of HPV16-positive patients.

Repertoires were sampled repeatedly during chemoradiotherapy. The assay was immunoSEQ multiplex PCR, and TCRdb's table has in-frame clones only and misses some. This table has 6,000 to 8,000 clones, roughly 80% appearing once. Germline CDR1 SQVTM, CDR2 ANQGSEA. The CDR3 has 14 amino acids. V trimming: 4 bases; J trimming: 4 bases; junction bases outside the gene matches: 6. A note on this clone: What it binds is not known.

The genes are TRBV29-1 and TRBJ2-3; 9 nucleotides align to TRBD2. Here the sequenced sample was blood, taken from a patient who underwent chemoradiotherapy. The TCR was taken from a human donor with HPV-associated anogenital cancer. Written as DNA, the CDR3 is TGCAGCGTTGCGCTAGCGGGGAGCTCAGATACGCAGTATTTT. This translates into CSVALAGSSDTQYF.